This TCR beta chain originates from a study of coeliac disease. In the study overall: The study queried TRBV7-2 bias without high-resolution HLA data.

TCRdb's copy holds only in-frame clones and misses some; the assay was immunoSEQ multiplex PCR. The sample consists of approximately 3,800 clones, around 60% of them appearing once. Study-level points and caveats: Unbiased detection of gliadin-specific T cells was judged not feasible with this approach. In active celiac disease, intraepithelial and lamina propria TRB and TRG repertoires were less clonal than controls.

One frozen 500,000-cell aliquot per fraction was sequenced. In its sample, this clone was seen a few times. The target antigen is unknown. Germline values: CDR1 MDHEN, CDR2 SYDVKM. V dropped 6 bases and J dropped 1 base, with 13 bases sitting between them. This CDR3 comprises 14 residues. This chain connects TRBV28 to TRBJ2-7; a possible D gene is TRBD1 (5 bases). The sequence was collected from a young woman without celiac disease. The material sequenced was lymphocytes from the gut lamina propria. CDR3 protein: CASRGQGKSYEQYF. In DNA form, the CDR3 reads TGTGCCAGCAGGGGGCAGGGAAAGTCCTACGAGCAGTACTTC.